Each of the 19 T cell receptor beta chains below was sequenced from the same sample in a study of Graves' ophthalmopathy and Graves' hyperthyroidism. RNA transcripts provided the template for amplifying TCR beta CDR3 regions. An opening RT-PCR round employed HTBI primers and preceded a second-round multiplex PCR. TCRdb re-called the multiplex PCR reads through MiXCR, storing one row per CDR3 protein. The top ten clones hold roughly 8.9% of a sample with roughly 160,000 distinct CDR3 sequences, roughly two fifths of them seen once. Sample: peripheral blood. These TCRs come from a man in his thirties or forties with Graves' ophthalmopathy.

This clonotype has a count of ten or more. This rearrangement joins TRBV11-2 to TRBJ1-1; D is possibly TRBD1 (6 bases). The V gene's germline CDR1 is SGHAT and CDR2 FQNNGV. The CDR3 length is 14 residues. V lost 3 bases and J 6 bases, leaving 14 bases between the germline ends. This chain's CDR3 is CASSFTGQGSEAFF. As DNA, the CDR3 is TGTGCCAGCAGCTTCACGGGGCAGGGGTCTGAAGCTTTCTTT.

The V and J genes are TRBV19 and TRBJ1-1; TRBD1 matches at 7 bases. V gave up 5 bases and J gave up 0 bases; unmatched junction bases: 6. Germline CDR1 reads LNHDA; CDR2 reads SQIVND (reference sequence). This CDR3 is 15 amino acids long. The DNA of the CDR3 is TGTGCCAGTAGTCCAGGACAGGTAATGAACACTGAAGCTTTCTTT. This translates into CASSPGQVMNTEAFF.

The table lists this clonotype with many counts. V is TRBV28 and J is TRBJ2-7; 7 bases match TRBD2. Germline V gives CDR1 MDHEN, CDR2 SYDVKM. V lost 10 bases to trimming and J lost 7 bases; unmatched junction nucleotides: 10. The CDR3 has 12 residues. CDR3 amino acids: CATTRDGREQYF. In DNA form, the CDR3 reads TGTGCCACCACCCGGGACGGGAGGGAGCAGTACTTC.

The chain links TRBV19 to TRBJ2-6; D is possibly TRBD1 (5 bases). Per the germline V gene, CDR1 is LNHDA and CDR2 is SQIVND (reference sequence). V lost 4 bases and J 0 bases, leaving 16 bases between the germline ends. The CDR3 spans 18 residues. The CDR3 DNA is TGTGCCAGTAGTAGGTGGAGACAGATGAGCTCTGGGGCCAACGTCCTGACTTTC. This sequence encodes CASSRWRQMSSGANVLTF.

Ten or more counts support this clonotype. The chain recombines TRBV6-2 or TRBV6-3 with TRBJ2-5, with 7 bases that match TRBD2. After removal of 4 bases from V and 0 bases from J, the junction contained 5 bases not matched to a gene. Germline lookup yields CDR1 MNHEY and CDR2 SVGEGT. This CDR3 has 15 residues. The CDR3 is CASSSSGAYQETQYF. CDR3 sequence (DNA): TGTGCCAGCAGTTCCAGCGGGGCCTACCAAGAGACCCAGTACTTC.

The chain recombines TRBV11-2 with TRBJ2-5, with a possible D match to TRBD2 (5 bases). The CDR3 spans 14 residues. Trimming took 5 bases from V and 1 from J, leaving 11 bases between them. CDR1 is SGHAT, CDR2 FQNNGV, per germline. Written as DNA, the CDR3 is TGTGCCAGCAGCGTCGAGGGTTCCCAAGAGACCCAGTACTTC. Its translation: CASSVEGSQETQYF.

V and J are TRBV24-1 and TRBJ1-5, with D possibly being TRBD1 (5 bases). The V end was cut by 1 base, the J end by 2 bases, with 11 bases between. Looked up from germline, CDR1 is KGHDR and CDR2 is SFDVKD. CDR3 length equals 16 residues. CDR3 in DNA: TGTGCCACCAGTGATTTTGAAGGGGTTGGCAATCAGCCCCAGCATTTT. Translated: CATSDFEGVGNQPQHF.

This clonotype was found once. The V gene is TRBV28, the J gene TRBJ1-3; D may be TRBD1 (5 bases). V was pared by 4 bases and J by 0 bases, with 19 bases between. Germline V gene sequence: CDR1 MDHEN, CDR2 SYDVKM. CDR3 length equals 18 residues. The CDR3 is CASSYLRVRDFSGNTIYF. CDR3 nucleotides: TGTGCCAGCAGTTATCTCAGGGTCCGCGATTTCTCTGGAAACACCATATATTTT. The whole variable domain, remainder taken from reference TRBV28 and TRBJ1-3, is DVKVTQSSRYLVKRTGEKVFLECVQDMDHENMFWYRQDPGLGLRLIYFSYDVKMKEKGDIPEGYSVSREKKERFSLILESASTNQTSMYLCASSYLRVRDFSGNTIYFGEGSWLTVV.

This clonotype was found many times. The chain carries TRBV19 and TRBJ1-1; D is unresolved. V shed 3 bases and J shed 8 bases, with 7 bases lying between them. Looked up from germline, CDR1 is LNHDA and CDR2 is SQIVND (reference sequence). The CDR3 totals 11 residues. In nucleotides, the CDR3 is TGTGCCAGTAGTATGCGGCAAGAAGCTTTCTTT. This gives the protein CASSMRQEAFF.

The table lists this clonotype with many counts. The genes are TRBV6-1 and TRBJ1-6, with a tentative D call TRBD1 (5 bases). Deletions cut 7 bases from V and 7 bases from J, with 11 bases between. Germline V gene data show CDR1 as MNHNS and CDR2 as SASEGT. The CDR3 is 13 amino acids. CDR3 sequence: CASMGVGNSPLHF. The CDR3 nucleotides are TGTGCCAGCATGGGGGTCGGGAATTCACCCCTCCACTTT.

V is TRBV29-1 and J is TRBJ2-7, with D perhaps being TRBD1 or TRBD2 (6 bases each). Germline values: CDR1 SQVTM, CDR2 ANQGSEA. This CDR3 region has 16 residues. Trimming cost V 5 bases and J 2 bases, with 22 bases left between them. The CDR3 loop reads CSVWTAGAGSTYEQYF. CDR3 coding DNA: TGCAGCGTTTGGACAGCGGGTGCCGGGAGCACCTACGAGCAGTACTTC.

The V call is TRBV24-1, the J call TRBJ2-2; TRBD2 aligns across 10 bases. Losses at the gene ends were 9 bases for V and 4 bases for J; bases not matched to a gene: 1. This CDR3 comprises 13 residues. Germline V lookup: CDR1 KGHDR, CDR2 SFDVKD. The CDR3 is CATEREGTGELFF. CDR3 nucleotides: TGTGCCACCGAGCGGGAGGGCACCGGGGAGCTGTTTTTT.

This chain uses TRBV6-5 with TRBJ1-5; 7 bases are a match to TRBD1. After removal of 7 bases from V and 0 bases from J, the junction contained 6 bases not matched to a gene. The CDR3 covers 15 residues. The germline V gene has CDR1 MNHEY and CDR2 SVGAGI. Here the CDR3 DNA reads TGTGCCAGCAATTTGGACAGGTATAGCAATCAGCCCCAGCATTTT. It is translated as CASNLDRYSNQPQHF.

This clonotype was seen many times. The V call is TRBV19, the J call TRBJ2-7, with 10 positions matching TRBD1. This CDR3 comprises 13 residues. Germline-derived CDR1 and CDR2 are LNHDA and SQIVND (reference sequence). Losses at the gene ends were 8 bases for V and 3 bases for J; bases not matched to a gene: 4. For the CDR3, the DNA is TGTGCCAGTTTGGGGACAGGGGTCTACGAGCAGTACTTC. Translation: CASLGTGVYEQYF.

V gene TRBV10-3 combines with J gene TRBJ1-3, with D possibly TRBD1 on 6 matching bases. V shed 10 bases and J shed 0 bases, with 19 bases lying between them. CDR1 is ENHRY, CDR2 SYGVKD, per germline. This CDR3 is 16 amino acids long. In nucleotides, the CDR3 is TGTGCCACAACCGCACAGGGCTCCGACTCTGGAAACACCATATATTTT. Its translation: CATTAQGSDSGNTIYF.

This clonotype was seen more than once but under ten times. The chain is built from TRBV6-1 and TRBJ2-5; the D gene is possibly TRBD2 (6 bases). Trimming pared 6 bases from V and 5 bases from J, leaving 22 bases between. The germline gives CDR1 MNHNS, CDR2 SASEGT. The CDR3 covers 16 residues. CDR3 sequence (DNA): TGTGCCAGCAGGTCCGGGGCGCGGGGCCGGTTCGAGACCCAGTACTTC. Its translation is CASRSGARGRFETQYF.

In this sample, this clonotype turned up many times. The V gene is TRBV18, the J gene TRBJ2-7; 9 bases agree with TRBD2. In germline, CDR1 is KGHSH, CDR2 LQKENI. This CDR3 is built from 18 residues. V shed 2 bases and J 0 bases; nucleotides not matched to a gene: 11. CDR3 region: CASSPTQAGGSSSYEQYF. The CDR3, as DNA: TGTGCCAGCTCACCAACACAAGCGGGAGGTTCGTCCTCCTACGAGCAGTACTTC.

The chain has TRBV2 and TRBJ2-7; the D is unclear. Germline V gives CDR1 SNHLY, CDR2 FYNNEI. V was pared by 3 bases and J by 3 bases, with 9 bases between. This CDR3 has 13 residues. The CDR3 DNA reads as TGTGCCAGCAGTGACCCAGGCGTCTACGAGCAGTACTTC. Translating gives CASSDPGVYEQYF.

V usage is TRBV12-3 or TRBV12-4 and J usage is TRBJ1-1; D not certain. V dropped 7 bases and J dropped 0 bases, with 12 bases sitting between them. The CDR3 covers 14 residues. The DNA for the CDR3 is TGTGCCAGCATCCCCGGTAACATGAACACTGAAGCTTTCTTT. It is translated as CASIPGNMNTEAFF.